This T cell receptor (beta chain) was identified in a study of blood T cell repertoires in COVID-19. How the authors handled the data: Amplification with reference gene primers provided the estimates of nucleated cell counts. Repertoires were generated with immunoSEQ multiplex PCR, while TCRdb's copy carries only in-frame clones and drops some. V and J calls and clone size are as listed in that table; D and trimming were resolved from the DNA. Among around 470,000 clones listed, approximately 92% were seen once. V was clipped by 3 bases and J by 11 bases, with 14 bases between them. CDR3 length equals 13 residues. Germline V gives CDR1 MGHDK, CDR2 SYGVNS.

Sample: peripheral blood. This receptor was identified in a man younger than 35 with COVID-19, enrolled during active disease. The V gene is TRBV25-1, the J gene TRBJ1-5, with D possibly TRBD1 on 6 matching bases. The CDR3 nucleotides are TGTGCCAGCAGTGACAGGGGCACTAGGGCCCAGCATTTT. The encoded protein is CASSDRGTRAQHF.